A single T cell receptor (beta chain) is shown here with its context. What it binds is unknown. Other DNA sequences within the sample encode an identical CDR3. The record originates from a study of shared clonotypes between healthy human individuals. The overall study: Contributing individuals were two females and a few males aged 18 to 49.

Study outcomes and limitations: Shared across several donors were roughly 5% of the naive CD4 clonotypes.

This CDR3 region has 16 residues. Unmatched junction bases numbered 3, after V lost 0 bases and J lost 2 bases. Germline lookup yields CDR1 KGHSH and CDR2 LQKENI. Sequenced by immunoSEQ multiplex PCR; TCRdb stores in-frame clones only, minus some. The sample lists under 600,000 clones; approximately 97% were seen once. The clonotype originates from a woman aged 25 to 45 in good health. The genes are TRBV18 and TRBJ2-7; 11 bases agree with TRBD2. The specimen was naive CD4+ T cells sorted from blood. Subset meaning: CD45RA+ positively selected. The CDR3 sequence is CASSPPGTSGTYEQYF. DNA for the CDR3: TGTGCCAGCTCACCACCGGGGACTAGCGGAACCTACGAGCAGTACTTC.